Given below is one T cell receptor (beta chain) in context. The data were taken from a study of shared clonotypes between healthy human individuals. This CDR3 region has 14 residues. CDR1 SGHRS and CDR2 YFSETQ come from the germline V gene. V lost 4 bases, J lost 0 bases, and 8 bases lay in between. Over several immunoSEQ plates, each subset's genomic DNA was distributed in even portions. Sequencing was performed with immunoSEQ multiplex PCR; in TCRdb, only in-frame clones are kept and a portion is missing. The sample lists 170,000 or so clones; approximately 60% were seen once. Sequencing was done on a sample of memory CD4+ T cells sorted from blood. Regarding subset: CD45RA-negative fraction. The TCR originated in a man under 40 in good health. The chain couples TRBV5-1 to TRBJ1-3, with D possibly TRBD1 on 6 matching bases. CDR3 in DNA: TGCGCCAGCAGCCGGGACACCTCTGGAAACACCATATATTTT. Translating it yields CASSRDTSGNTIYF.